A single sample gave rise to the 20 T cell receptor beta chains below, sequenced in a study of shared clonotypes between healthy human individuals (dated by TCRdb to about 2020). The protocol used for the library was the immunoSEQ multiplex PCR assay. TCRdb stores this immuneACCESS table with in-frame sequences only. Part of the clones is absent; in the studies checked, under half of the shortfall reflects unresolved V genes, and no reason is known for the rest. Present in this sample are approximately 1.4 million clones, about 98% of which were seen just once. The ten largest clones add up to roughly 0.4% of the sample. The material sequenced was naive CD4+ T cells sorted from blood. The label giving this sample's cell subset or site can be read as: CD45RA+ positively selected. The origin of the receptors is a man aged 25 to 40 in good health.

The V call is TRBV20-1, the J call TRBJ2-3, with D hard to call. From germline, CDR1 is DFQATT and CDR2 SNEGSKA (reference sequence). V shed 7 bases and J shed 1 base, with 6 bases lying between them. This CDR3 region has 11 residues. CDR3 DNA: TGCAGTGGAGAGGGCACAGATACGCAGTATTTT. Protein: CSGEGTDTQYF.

The chain couples TRBV6-1 to TRBJ1-4, with 8 bases fitting TRBD1. V dropped 7 bases and J dropped 2; count of bases not matched to a gene: 6. The CDR3 has 15 amino acids. Per germline, CDR1 MNHNS and CDR2 SASEGT. The CDR3, as DNA: TGTGCCAGCAACGACAGGGGATCTACTAATGAAAAACTGTTTTTT. Translating gives CASNDRGSTNEKLFF.

This sequence joins TRBV5-5 and TRBJ1-5; D perhaps matches TRBD1 (5 bases). V was cut by 4 bases and J by 7 bases, with 12 bases left in between. This CDR3 spans 13 amino acids. Germline assignment: CDR1 SGHKS and CDR2 YYEKEE (reference sequence). CDR3 DNA: TGTGCCAGCAGCCCGACAGATTTCCAGCCCCAGCATTTT. It specifies CASSPTDFQPQHF. The variable domain in full, completed from reference TRBV5-5 and TRBJ1-5, reads DAGVTQSPTHLIKTRGQQVTLRCSPISGHKSVSWYQQVLGQGPQFIFQYYEKEERGRGNFPDRFSARQFPNYSSELNVNALLLGDSALYLCASSPTDFQPQHFGDGTRLSIL.

The rearrangement joins TRBV9 to TRBJ1-3; perhaps TRBD1 as D (5 bases). Trimming took 1 base from V and 3 from J, leaving 11 bases between them. The V gene's germline CDR1 is SGDLS and CDR2 YYNGEE. CDR3 length: 15 amino acids. This CDR3 reads CASSVTGTVGNTIYF. CDR3 in DNA: TGTGCCAGCAGCGTAACAGGCACGGTTGGAAACACCATATATTTT. Together with reference TRBV9 and TRBJ1-3, the CDR3 gives the full variable domain: DSGVTQTPKHLITATGQRVTLRCSPRSGDLSVYWYQQSLDQGLQFLIQYYNGEERAKGNILERFSAQQFPDLHSELNLSSLELGDSALYFCASSVTGTVGNTIYFGEGSWLTVV.

The CDR3 sequence is CASSRTLADYEQYF. CDR3 nucleotide sequence: TGTGCCAGCTCACGTACCTTAGCGGACTACGAGCAGTACTTC. V and J are TRBV18 and TRBJ2-7; the D gene is possibly TRBD2 (6 bases). V lost 4 bases and J lost 3, with 13 bases in between. Germline V gene sequence: CDR1 KGHSH, CDR2 LQKENI. The CDR3 extends over 14 amino acids.

The J gene is TRBJ2-7, the V gene TRBV10-1; a possible D gene is TRBD2 (7 bases). CDR3 size: 13 residues. Germline lookup yields CDR1 WNHNN and CDR2 SYGVQD (reference sequence). Trimming took off 0 bases at V and 7 bases at J, with 10 bases between the two ends. The CDR3, as DNA: TGCGCCAGCAGTGAGTCCGGGGGGCTTGAGCAGTACTTC. Its protein is CASSESGGLEQYF.

The chain couples TRBV7-9 to TRBJ1-4; D gene ambiguous. The CDR3 extends over 15 amino acids. V was clipped by 5 bases and J by 8 bases, with 18 bases between them. Germline CDR1 and CDR2: SEHNR and FQNEAQ (reference sequence). CDR3 in DNA: TGTGCCAGCAGCGTACCTGGGGTTGGAGGGGAAAAACTGTTTTTT. Its translation is CASSVPGVGGEKLFF.

In DNA form, the CDR3 reads TGCGCCAGCAGCCCTGGACTCCTGTCGGCAACTAATGAAAAACTGTTTTTT. It codes for CASSPGLLSATNEKLFF. The chain carries TRBV5-1 and TRBJ1-4; D ambiguous. This CDR3 is built from 17 residues. Germline assignment: CDR1 SGHRS and CDR2 YFSETQ. Trimming took off 4 bases at V and 0 bases at J, with 16 bases between the two ends.

The chain links TRBV5-1 to TRBJ2-3; D unresolved. Germline CDR1 reads SGHRS; CDR2 reads YFSETQ. Trimming pared 4 bases from V and 5 bases from J, leaving 11 bases between. The CDR3 is made up of 13 amino acids. This chain's CDR3 is CASSRLFGDTQYF. CDR3 bases: TGCGCCAGCAGCCGGCTTTTTGGAGATACGCAGTATTTT. Based on the CDR3 plus reference TRBV5-1 and TRBJ2-3, the full variable domain is KAGVTQTPRYLIKTRGQQVTLSCSPISGHRSVSWYQQTPGQGLQFLFEYFSETQRNKGNFPGRFSGRQFSNSRSEMNVSTLELGDSALYLCASSRLFGDTQYFGPGTRLTVL.

V and J are TRBV11-3 and TRBJ2-1; 10 bases map to TRBD2. The CDR3 has 13 amino acids. V lost 4 bases and J lost 8; bases outside the gene matches: 2. In germline, CDR1 is SGHNT, CDR2 YENEEA. The CDR3 region is CASSSTSGDEQFF. The DNA for the CDR3 is TGTGCCAGCAGCTCCACTAGCGGGGATGAGCAGTTCTTC. Filled out from reference TRBV11-3 and TRBJ2-1, the complete variable domain reads EAGVVQSPRYKIIEKKQPVAFWCNPISGHNTLYWYLQNLGQGPELLIRYENEEAVDDSQLPKDRFSAERLKGVDSTLKIQPAELGDSAVYLCASSSTSGDEQFFGPGTRLTVL.

The table lists this clone with a count of one. At one of its ends the junction is not consistent with the germline gene, which may arise from a read error. This chain connects TRBV5-1 to TRBJ2-7, with a tentative D call TRBD1 (5 bases). The length of the CDR3 is 12 residues. The germline gives CDR1 SGHRS, CDR2 YFSETQ. CDR3 residues: CASRLGRSEWIF. The CDR3 DNA reads TGCGCCAGCAGATTGGGGCGGTCTGAATGGATCTTC. Full variable domain (rest looked up from reference TRBV5-1 and TRBJ2-7): KAGVTQTPRYLIKTRGQQVTLSCSPISGHRSVSWYQQTPGQGLQFLFEYFSETQRNKGNFPGRFSGRQFSNSRSEMNVSTLELGDSALYLCASRLGRSEWIFGPGTRLTVT.

V is TRBV5-4 and J is TRBJ2-5; 7 positions agree with TRBD1. From germline, CDR1 is SGHNT and CDR2 YYREEE (reference sequence). The V and J ends lost 4 bases and 5 bases, in that order; junction bases with no gene match: 11. The CDR3 is made up of 15 amino acids. The CDR3 DNA reads TGTGCCAGCAGCCCATCACAGGGGTTAGGGGAGACCCAGTACTTC. Its translation is CASSPSQGLGETQYF.

V usage is TRBV28 and J usage is TRBJ1-3, with D possibly matching TRBD1 (6 bases). Trimming removed 2 bases from V and 2 bases from J, with 7 bases in between. CDR3 length equals 14 residues. Germline CDR1 and CDR2: MDHEN and SYDVKM. CDR3 residues: CASSLGGPGNTIYF. The CDR3, as DNA: TGTGCCAGCAGTTTAGGGGGGCCTGGAAACACCATATATTTT.

The chain joins TRBV18 to TRBJ2-2; D is unclear. V lost 1 base to trimming and J lost 6 bases, with 9 bases between them. CDR1 and CDR2 (germline): KGHSH, LQKENI. This CDR3 spans 14 amino acids. In nucleotides, the CDR3 is TGTGCCAGCTCACCACAAGGGTTTTCCGGGGAGCTGTTTTTT. The encoded protein is CASSPQGFSGELFF.

The genes are TRBV7-3 and TRBJ2-3; D remains unclear. Germline values: CDR1 SGHTA, CDR2 FQGTGA. V lost 5 bases, J lost 1 base, and 16 bases lay in between. The CDR3 has 16 amino acids. CDR3 DNA: TGTGCCAGCAGCCCATCCCCGTCGGGTGGCACAGATACGCAGTATTTT. Its protein product is CASSPSPSGGTDTQYF.

The CDR3 DNA reads as TGTGCCAGCAGATTGGACGGGTACAATGAGCAGTTCTTC. Translating gives CASRLDGYNEQFF. The V and J genes are TRBV28 and TRBJ2-1; unclear D gene. V was cut by 6 bases and J by 4 bases, with 10 bases left in between. Germline V CDR1 and CDR2: MDHEN, SYDVKM. This CDR3 is built from 13 residues.

This chain uses TRBV9 with TRBJ2-7; 8 bases agree with TRBD2. The CDR3 loop spans 15 amino acids. Trimming removed 0 bases from V and 7 bases from J; junction bases left unmatched: 9. CDR1 is SGDLS and CDR2 is YYNGEE in the germline V gene. Written as DNA, the CDR3 is TGTGCCAGCAGCGTAGGGCAAGCGGGAGTAAGGGAGCAGTACTTC. Its translation: CASSVGQAGVREQYF.

V and J are TRBV19 and TRBJ2-2, with 7 bases that match TRBD1. This CDR3 contains 16 residues. J lost 2 bases, V lost 2 bases, and 5 bases had no gene match. Germline CDR1 reads LNHDA; CDR2 reads SQIVND (reference sequence). CDR3 region: CASSITWDRNTGELFF. Here the CDR3 DNA reads TGTGCCAGTAGTATAACCTGGGACAGAAACACCGGGGAGCTGTTTTTT.

As regards this clone: The identical CDR3 is also encoded by other nucleotide sequences in the sample. The chain has TRBV15 and TRBJ1-1; D not resolved. The V and J ends lost 0 bases and 1 base respectively, with 6 bases between them. CDR3 length: 14 residues. Germline V gene lookup returns CDR1 LNHNV and CDR2 YYDKDF (reference sequence). CDR3 coding DNA: TGTGCCACCAGCAGAGATGGGAGGAACACTGAAGCTTTCTTT. It is translated as CATSRDGRNTEAFF.

The chain joins TRBV5-8 to TRBJ2-2; perhaps D is TRBD1 or TRBD2 (5 bases each). Germline V gives CDR1 SGHTS, CDR2 YDEGEE. The CDR3 has 16 amino acids. The V gene lost 3 bases and the J gene lost 2 bases, with 14 bases spanning the gap. The chain's CDR3 is CASSSGATINTGELFF. CDR3 nucleotides: TGTGCCAGCAGCTCCGGGGCTACGATTAACACCGGGGAGCTGTTTTTT.